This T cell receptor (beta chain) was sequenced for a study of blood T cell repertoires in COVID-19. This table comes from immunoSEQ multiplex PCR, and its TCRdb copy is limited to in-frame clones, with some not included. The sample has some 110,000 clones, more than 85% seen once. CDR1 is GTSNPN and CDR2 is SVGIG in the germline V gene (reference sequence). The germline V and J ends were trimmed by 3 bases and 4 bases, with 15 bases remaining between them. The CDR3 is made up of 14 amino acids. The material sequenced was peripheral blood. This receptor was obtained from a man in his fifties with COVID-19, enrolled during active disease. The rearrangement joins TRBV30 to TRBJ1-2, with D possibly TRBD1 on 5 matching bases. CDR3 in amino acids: CAWRQERQFYGYTF. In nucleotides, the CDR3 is TGTGCCTGGAGACAGGAGAGACAGTTCTATGGCTACACCTTC.